The 16 T cell receptor beta chains listed next were all sequenced from one sample in a study of identical twins. TCRdb passed the 5' RACE reads through MiXCR, listing each CDR3 protein once. The sample carries 200,000 to 300,000 distinct CDR3 sequences, over 9.5% recorded once. This sample also belongs to another study, concerning yellow fever vaccine responses in identical twins.

Sequenced material: memory (CD45RO+) T cells sorted from blood. The receptors here all came from a woman in her late teens or twenties in good health.

This clonotype has a handful of counts. The rearrangement uses TRBV4-3 and TRBJ1-1; 9 nucleotides match TRBD1. The CDR3 covers 15 residues. With V trimmed by 4 bases and J by 5 bases, 8 bases remained unmatched. The V gene's germline CDR1 is LGHNA and CDR2 YSLEER. CDR3 sequence reads: CASSPDRGFRTEAFF. DNA for the CDR3: TGCGCCAGCAGCCCGGACAGGGGATTTCGGACTGAAGCTTTCTTT.

This clonotype was seen a handful of times. The chain combines TRBV6-1 with TRBJ1-1; D remains ambiguous. The CDR3 consists of 13 residues. V lost 2 bases to trimming and J lost 1 base, with 5 bases between them. Germline V gene lookup returns CDR1 MNHNS and CDR2 SASEGT. CDR3 sequence reads: CASSEIGNTEAFF. The CDR3 nucleotides are TGTGCCAGCAGTGAAATAGGGAACACTGAAGCTTTCTTT.

This clonotype has only a few counts. The chain's CDR3 is CASSRLGTSQAYEQYF. CDR3 nucleotides: TGTGCCAGCAGTCGTCTCGGGACTAGCCAAGCCTACGAGCAGTACTTC. The chain uses TRBV6-1 and TRBJ2-7; the match to TRBD2 covers 9 bases. Germline assignment: CDR1 MNHNS and CDR2 SASEGT. Unmatched junction bases numbered 10, after V lost 5 bases and J lost 2 bases. The CDR3 is 16 residues long.

The chain has TRBV21-1 and TRBJ2-7; the table's D call, TRBD2, has no DNA check behind it. TRBV21-1 is marked as a pseudogene. This CDR3 spans 16 amino acids. The DNA of the CDR3 is TGTGTCAGCAGCAAAGTAGGGGCCCTTCCTTCCTACGAGCAGTACTTC. It yields the protein CVSSKVGALPSYEQYF.

The V and J genes are TRBV19 and TRBJ1-4, with D maybe TRBD1 (6 bases). The CDR3 has 13 amino acids. V lost 10 bases, J lost 8 bases, and 17 bases lay in between. CDR1 and CDR2 from the germline V gene are LNHDA and SQIVND (reference sequence). The CDR3 bases are TGTGCCACCAAAGGGGGGAGTCAAGAAAAACTGTTTTTT. This gives the protein CATKGGSQEKLFF. The full variable domain, rest sourced from reference TRBV19 and TRBJ1-4, is DGGITQSPKYLFRKEGQNVTLSCEQNLNHDAMYWYRQDPGQGLRLIYYSQIVNDFQKGDIAEGYSVSREKKESFPLTVTSAQKNPTAFYLCATKGGSQEKLFFGSGTQLSVL.

This clonotype was counted ten times or more. The chain recombines TRBV7-3 with TRBJ2-3; possibly TRBD2 for D (5 bases). V was shortened by 4 bases and J by 0 bases, with 11 bases between the two germline ends. The CDR3 runs to 15 residues. The V gene's germline CDR1 is SGHTA and CDR2 FQGTGA. CDR3 bases: TGTGCCAGCAGCTCCGACGGGATAAGCACAGATACGCAGTATTTT. It is translated as CASSSDGISTDTQYF.

This clonotype has just a few counts. The CDR3, as DNA: TGTGCCATCAGTGAGTCGAGTCCTACCGTAAATGAGCAGTTCTTC. Translation gives CAISESSPTVNEQFF. This chain links TRBV10-3 with TRBJ2-1; the D is unclear. Germline CDR1 reads ENHRY; CDR2 reads SYGVKD. The CDR3 extends over 15 amino acids. The V gene lost 0 bases and the J gene lost 7 bases, with 13 bases spanning the gap.

This clonotype occurred a few times. The chain carries TRBV2 and TRBJ2-3; either TRBD1 or TRBD2 may fit D (7 bases each). With 9 bases removed from V and 8 bases from J, the gap between germline ends came to 24 bases. Germline V CDR1 and CDR2: SNHLY, FYNNEI. The length of the CDR3 is 15 residues. CDR3 region: CARQASGGAGGTQYF. CDR3 DNA: TGTGCCAGACAGGCTAGCGGCGGGGCAGGGGGTACGCAGTATTTT.

This clonotype was picked up a small number of times. V gene TRBV27 combines with J gene TRBJ1-5, with D uncertain. The length of the CDR3 is 14 residues. The germline V gene encodes CDR1 MNHEY and CDR2 SMNVEV (reference sequence). The V gene lost 4 bases and the J gene lost 3 bases, with 10 bases spanning the gap. The CDR3 sequence: CASSWAGANQPQHF. DNA of the CDR3: TGTGCCAGCAGTTGGGCAGGCGCCAATCAGCCCCAGCATTTT.

This clonotype was observed a few times. The chain is built from TRBV7-9 and TRBJ2-3; 9 nucleotides align to TRBD2. The junction had 9 bases not matched to a gene; V was cut back by 3 bases and J by 2 bases. The CDR3 consists of 17 residues. CDR1 SEHNR and CDR2 FQNEAQ come from the germline V gene (reference sequence). CDR3 DNA sequence: TGTGCCAGCAGCTTCGTTAGCGGGAGTCCCCCCACAGATACGCAGTATTTT. Amino acids: CASSFVSGSPPTDTQYF.

The CDR3 here is CASSKRGRDDYEQYF. The CDR3 nucleotides are TGTGCCAGCAGCAAACGCGGCAGGGATGACTACGAGCAGTACTTC. V and J are TRBV21-1 and TRBJ2-7; TRBD1 is taken as the D call from the table, unchecked against the DNA. TRBV21-1 is a known pseudogene. The length of the CDR3 is 15 residues.

The chain has TRBV5-6 and TRBJ2-1; perhaps TRBD2 as D (6 bases). The CDR3 spans 14 residues. The germline V and J ends were trimmed by 6 bases and 8 bases, with 18 bases remaining between them. The germline V gene encodes CDR1 SGHDT and CDR2 YYEEEE. CDR3 coding DNA: TGTGCCAGCAACCCCGCGGTGGGGGGTCATGAGCAGTTCTTC. This sequence encodes CASNPAVGGHEQFF.

CDR3 loop: CASSQDTIGERYNEQFF. CDR3 DNA sequence: TGTGCCAGCAGCCAAGATACCATCGGAGAACGGTACAATGAGCAGTTCTTC. The chain carries TRBV4-2 and TRBJ2-1; no definite D call. Trimming took 0 bases from V and 4 from J, leaving 16 bases between them. The CDR3 sequence is 17 residues long. Germline CDR1 reads LGHNA; CDR2 reads YNFKEQ.

This clonotype showed up many times. This chain links TRBV7-9 with TRBJ1-1, with 10 nucleotides matching TRBD1. Germline V CDR1 and CDR2: SEHNR, FQNEAQ (reference sequence). V shed 4 bases, J shed 0 bases, and the junction held 8 bases outside the gene matches. The CDR3 has 17 residues. CDR3 residues: CASSSPGTGALNTEAFF. Here the CDR3 DNA reads TGTGCCAGCAGCTCACCCGGGACAGGGGCCTTGAACACTGAAGCTTTCTTT.

This clonotype was seen more than once but under ten times. The V call is TRBV20-1, the J call TRBJ2-4, with unresolved D. The CDR3 length is 13 residues. CDR1 and CDR2 from the germline V gene are DFQATT and SNEGSKA (reference sequence). V was cut by 0 bases and J by 8 bases, with 11 bases left in between. The CDR3 coding sequence is TGCAGTGCTAGAGATGGTTCGTTGGACATTCAGTACTTC. Its protein product is CSARDGSLDIQYF.

The chain employs TRBV5-4 and TRBJ2-3, with D perhaps TRBD1 or TRBD2 (5 bases each). The length of the CDR3 is 14 residues. V was cut by 1 base and J by 2 bases, with 8 bases left in between. Germline-derived CDR1 and CDR2 are SGHNT and YYREEE (reference sequence). The DNA of the CDR3 is TGTGCCAGCAGCTTGACGGGGCACACAGATACGCAGTATTTT. Amino acid sequence: CASSLTGHTDTQYF.